This T cell receptor beta chain was found in a study of T cell clonotyping in hematopoietic cell transplantation. Stated time point: recipient sample about 28 days before transplant, after cytoreduction. The method was immunoSEQ multiplex PCR; TCRdb's version includes in-frame clones alone and lacks a portion of them. The profile shows 75,000 to 95,000 clones, almost 97% of them singletons. This TCR was sampled from a woman aged 50 to 60 with acute myeloid leukemia. Some clones in this sample may be carry-over from other donors' samples. Specimen: peripheral blood mononuclear cells, collected before stem cell transplant.

The CDR3 loop reads CASSVLGPDNEQFF. In DNA form, the CDR3 reads TGTGCCAGCAGCGTACTCGGCCCGGACAATGAGCAGTTCTTC. The rearrangement joins TRBV7-3 to TRBJ2-1; no clear D. Trimming removed 5 bases at V and 5 bases at J, with 13 bases between. Germline V CDR1 and CDR2: SGHTA, FQGTGA. The CDR3 totals 14 residues.